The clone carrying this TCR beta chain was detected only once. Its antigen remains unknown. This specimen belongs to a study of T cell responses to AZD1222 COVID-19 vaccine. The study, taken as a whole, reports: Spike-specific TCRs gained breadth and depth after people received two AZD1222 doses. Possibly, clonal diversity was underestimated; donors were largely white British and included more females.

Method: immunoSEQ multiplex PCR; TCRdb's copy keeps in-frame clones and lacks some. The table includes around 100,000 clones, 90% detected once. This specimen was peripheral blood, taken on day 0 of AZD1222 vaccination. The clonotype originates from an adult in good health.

Here the CDR3 reads CASSLDLGETQYF. CDR3 bases: TGTGCCAGCAGCTTAGATTTGGGGGAGACCCAGTACTTC. The chain combines TRBV7-8 with TRBJ2-5; D remains unclear. CDR1 is SGHVS and CDR2 is FQNEAQ in the germline V gene. CDR3 length: 13 residues. Trimming shortened V by 1 base and J by 5 bases, and 8 bases separated the two germline ends. The whole variable domain, remainder taken from reference TRBV7-8 and TRBJ2-5, is GAGVSQSPRYKVAKRGQDVALRCDPISGHVSLFWYQQALGQGPEFLTYFQNEAQLDKSGLPSDRFFAERPEGSVSTLKIQRTQQEDSAVYLCASSLDLGETQYFGPGTRLLVL.